The clone carrying this T cell receptor (beta chain) has at least ten counts. What it binds is not known. The data originate from a study of response to subunit inactivated influenza vaccine. V lost 5 bases and J lost 1, with 18 bases in between. Germline V gene sequence: CDR1 SGHVT, CDR2 SQSDAQ. This CDR3 has 17 residues. Via MiXCR, TCRdb re-called the RT-PCR reads, giving one row per CDR3 protein. The sample carries about 160,000 distinct CDR3 sequences, about a tenth recorded once. Study-level points and caveats: It was suggested by the authors that few new T cells are recruited by each seasonal influenza vaccination.

Sample: non-naive T cells sorted from PBMCs, taken roughly 46 days after vaccination. This clonotype originated in a man aged 45 to 65 who received an inactivated influenza vaccine. This sequence joins TRBV7-4 and TRBJ2-4, with a tentative D call TRBD2 (6 bases). The CDR3 DNA sequence: TGTGCCAGCAGCCCCCGGTACCCTAGCGCCGCCAAAAACATTCAGTACTTC. This encodes CASSPRYPSAAKNIQYF.